Below, one TCR beta chain is given with its context. This clone's antigen is unknown. No base quality information exists; no much larger clone differs at one position. Sequences GTSNPN (CDR1) and SVGIG (CDR2) are obtained from the germline V gene (reference sequence). The CDR3, from cysteine to phenylalanine, totals 14 residues. The entry retains the CDR3 DNA only, 42 bases that are in frame from base 1. Trimming takes 5 bases off V and 5 bases off J; junction bases not matched to a gene: 6. The sample belongs to a study of spatial heterogeneity in lung cancer (dated by TCRdb to the late 2010s). General notes on the study: The donors were about 65 patients from the lung TRACERx cohort who had early-stage, untreated non-small cell lung cancer. Follow-up PBMC samples were sequenced whenever available, and the median time to follow-up was roughly 22 months after resection. More beta-chain than alpha-chain transcripts were consistently detected, likely reflecting higher beta-chain transcript abundance. In the raw uncorrected reads, each unique combination of TCR and UMI appeared more than ten times on average. In non-small cell lung cancer, the study made a quantitative comparison of TCR alpha and beta repertoires among multiple tumor regions, matched nontumor lung and blood. The study linked features of the TCR repertoire to counts of nonsynonymous mutations, which were determined by whole-exome sequencing of tumor tissue. At surgery, both alpha and beta chains were TCR-sequenced in over 200 tumor regions, 64 matched nontumor lung samples and 56 PBMC samples. Overall study outcomes, separate from this receptor: Ubiquitous expanded tumor TCRs showed up in blood more often at tumor resection than at routine follow-up. Comparisons of baseline and follow-up blood repertoires included only 15 or so patients. Confirming at a functional level the hypothesis that regional TCRs recognize regional mutations was considered to require additional single-cell paired TCR alpha and beta sequencing.

The time point label, as the study defines it: blood at routine non-recurrence follow-up after resection. TCR sequencing used whole RNA extracted from tumor and nontumor lung tissue, or from cryopreserved PBMC samples, without cell sorting. Patients were selected for TCR sequencing only if sufficient RNA was available from at least two tumor regions. Libraries were constructed by 5' RACE. Sequencing relied on a NextSeq 500. To allow correction of PCR and sequencing errors, the TCR library protocol tagged every TCR cDNA molecule with a unique molecular identifier. On the authors' methods: TCR identification, UMI-based error correction and CDR3 extraction were all carried out with Decombinator tools. TCRs above a frequency of 2 per 1,000, corresponding to the top 1% of the tumor frequency distribution, were defined as expanded. Rényi diversity was computed with the R vegan package after subsampling each repertoire 100 times to 5,000 TCRs. CDR3 similarity networks were built from amino acid triplet string-kernel similarity, connecting CDR3s with pairwise similarity above 0.82. The public reads were reprocessed in TCRdb via fastp at Q25 and MiXCR, keeping in-frame beta chains. Under each unique CDR3 protein, matching rows form one entry showing the most common genes and DNA. TCRdb assigned the V and J calls; the authors' analysis was not used. The sample table records more than 95,000 distinct CDR3 sequences; 12% of these occur just once. 16% of the sample is held by the ten biggest clonotypes.

The chain joins TRBV30 to TRBJ2-2; 9 central nucleotides agree with TRBD2. The TCR comes from a male donor with early-stage non-small cell lung cancer. Sequencing was performed on PBMCs, taken at follow-up. The CDR3 region: CAWAGLAFTGELFF. The sequence in DNA is TGTGCCTGGGCCGGACTAGCGTTTACCGGGGAGCTGTTTTTT.